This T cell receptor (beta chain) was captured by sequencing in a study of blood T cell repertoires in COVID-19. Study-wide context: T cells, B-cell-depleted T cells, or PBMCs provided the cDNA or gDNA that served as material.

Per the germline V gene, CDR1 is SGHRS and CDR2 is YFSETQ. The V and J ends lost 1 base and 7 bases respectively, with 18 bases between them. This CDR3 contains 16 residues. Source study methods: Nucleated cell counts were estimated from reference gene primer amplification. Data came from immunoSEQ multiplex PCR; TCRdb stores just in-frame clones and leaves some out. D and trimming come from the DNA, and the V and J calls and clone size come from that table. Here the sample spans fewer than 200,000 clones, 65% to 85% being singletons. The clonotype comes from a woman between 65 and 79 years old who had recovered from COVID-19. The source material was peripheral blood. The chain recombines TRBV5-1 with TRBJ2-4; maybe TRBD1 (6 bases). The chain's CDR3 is CASSLLPGDTANIQYF. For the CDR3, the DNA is TGCGCCAGCAGCTTGTTGCCAGGGGACACCGCGAACATTCAGTACTTC.